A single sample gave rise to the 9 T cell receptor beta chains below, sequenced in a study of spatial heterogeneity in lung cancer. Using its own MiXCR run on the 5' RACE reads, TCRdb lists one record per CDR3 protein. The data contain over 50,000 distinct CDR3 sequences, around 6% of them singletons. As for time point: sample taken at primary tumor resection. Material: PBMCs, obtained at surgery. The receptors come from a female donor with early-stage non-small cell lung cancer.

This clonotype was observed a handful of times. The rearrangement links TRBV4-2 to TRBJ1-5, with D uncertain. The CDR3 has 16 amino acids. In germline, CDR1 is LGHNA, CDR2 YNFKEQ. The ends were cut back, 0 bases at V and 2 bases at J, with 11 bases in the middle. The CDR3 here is CASSQEGGEGNQPQHF. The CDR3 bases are TGTGCCAGCAGCCAAGAGGGCGGGGAGGGCAATCAGCCCCAGCATTTT.

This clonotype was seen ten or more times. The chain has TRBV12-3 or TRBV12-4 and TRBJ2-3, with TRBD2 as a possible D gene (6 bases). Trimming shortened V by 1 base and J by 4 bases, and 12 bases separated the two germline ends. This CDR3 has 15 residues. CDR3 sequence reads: CASSLGGGWPDTQYF. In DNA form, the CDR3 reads TGTGCCAGCAGTTTAGGGGGAGGTTGGCCAGATACGCAGTATTTT.

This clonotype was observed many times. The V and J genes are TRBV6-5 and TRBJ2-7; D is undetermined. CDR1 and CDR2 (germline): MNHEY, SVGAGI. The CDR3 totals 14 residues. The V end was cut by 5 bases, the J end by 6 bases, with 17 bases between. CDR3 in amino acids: CASSATFGRLEQYV. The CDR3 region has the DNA TGTGCCAGCAGTGCGACCTTTGGCAGGCTCGAGCAGTACGTC.

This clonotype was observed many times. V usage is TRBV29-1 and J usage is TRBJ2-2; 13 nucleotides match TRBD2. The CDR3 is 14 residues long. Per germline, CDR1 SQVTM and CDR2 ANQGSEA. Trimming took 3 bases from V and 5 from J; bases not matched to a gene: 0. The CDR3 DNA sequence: TGCAGCGTTGAGACTAGCGGGAGGACCGGGGAGCTGTTTTTT. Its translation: CSVETSGRTGELFF.

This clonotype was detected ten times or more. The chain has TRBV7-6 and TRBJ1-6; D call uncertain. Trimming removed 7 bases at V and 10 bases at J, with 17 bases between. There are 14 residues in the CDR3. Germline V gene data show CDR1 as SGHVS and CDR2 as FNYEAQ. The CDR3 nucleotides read TGTGCCAGCACCGACACGTCCACTGGGTCACCCCTCCACTTT. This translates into CASTDTSTGSPLHF.

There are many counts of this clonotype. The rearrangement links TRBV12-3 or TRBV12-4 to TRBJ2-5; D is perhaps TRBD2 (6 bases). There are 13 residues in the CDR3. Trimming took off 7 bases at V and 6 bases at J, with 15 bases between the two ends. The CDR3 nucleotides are TGTGCCAGCACCCCCTGGAGCGGGCAGACCCAGTACTTC. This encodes CASTPWSGQTQYF.

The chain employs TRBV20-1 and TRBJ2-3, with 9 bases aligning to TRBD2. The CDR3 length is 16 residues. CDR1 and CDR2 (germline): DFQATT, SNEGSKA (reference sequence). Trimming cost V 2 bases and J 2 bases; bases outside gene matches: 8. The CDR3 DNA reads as TGCAGTGCTAGACCTGAACTAGCGGGTCACACAGATACGCAGTATTTT. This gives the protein CSARPELAGHTDTQYF.

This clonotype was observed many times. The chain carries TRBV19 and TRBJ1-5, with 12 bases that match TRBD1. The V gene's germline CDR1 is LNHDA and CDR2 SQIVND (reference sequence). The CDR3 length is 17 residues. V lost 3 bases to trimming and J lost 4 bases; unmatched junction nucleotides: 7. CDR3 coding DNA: TGTGCCAGTAGTATCGGGACAGGGGGCGCGAGGAATCAGCCCCAGCATTTT. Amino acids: CASSIGTGGARNQPQHF.

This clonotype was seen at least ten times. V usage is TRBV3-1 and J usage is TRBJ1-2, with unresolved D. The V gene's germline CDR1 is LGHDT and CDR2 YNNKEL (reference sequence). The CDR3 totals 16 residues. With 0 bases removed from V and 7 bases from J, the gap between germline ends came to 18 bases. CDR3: CASSQDRAGDPSGYTF. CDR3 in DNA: TGTGCCAGCAGCCAAGATCGCGCAGGTGATCCTAGTGGCTACACCTTC.